The 6 T cell receptor beta chains reported below all come from one sample, sequenced in a study of blood T cell repertoires in COVID-19 (dated by TCRdb to between 2020 and 2021). Libraries were built with the immunoSEQ multiplex PCR assay. In its TCRdb copy, this immuneACCESS table keeps in-frame sequences only and misses some clones. Where compared with another copy, unresolved V genes explain less than half of these, and the others have no known cause. In this sample the table shows roughly 260,000 clones, 85% to 90% of which occur a single time. 3.7% of the sample comes from the top ten. Specimen: peripheral blood. The receptors stem from a woman between 35 and 50 years old with acute or convalescent COVID-19.

This clone was counted a single time. The chain employs TRBV19 and TRBJ1-3; D gene ambiguous. Trimming left V 1 base short and J 1 base short, with 11 bases between. The CDR3 is 16 amino acids. Germline V lookup: CDR1 LNHDA, CDR2 SQIVND (reference sequence). In DNA form, the CDR3 reads TGTGCCAGTAGTATAGTTCCTTCCACTTCTGGAAACACCATATATTTT. Translation: CASSIVPSTSGNTIYF.

V usage is TRBV30 and J usage is TRBJ1-2; perhaps TRBD1 as D (5 bases). The CDR3 extends over 13 amino acids. In germline, CDR1 is GTSNPN, CDR2 SVGIG (reference sequence). V lost 0 bases and J lost 7, with 12 bases in between. Here the CDR3 DNA reads TGTGCCTGGAGTGTACGACAGTCCATTGGCTACACCTTC. This encodes CAWSVRQSIGYTF.

V and J are TRBV5-4 and TRBJ1-3; no clear D. The CDR3 sequence is 14 residues long. CDR1 SGHNT and CDR2 YYREEE come from the germline V gene (reference sequence). The V and J ends lost 4 bases and 0 bases respectively, with 8 bases between them. CDR3 sequence (DNA): TGTGCCAGCAGCATAATCGGCTCTGGAAACACCATATATTTT. Translating it yields CASSIIGSGNTIYF. The entire variable domain, with the rest obtained from reference TRBV5-4 and TRBJ1-3, is as follows: ETGVTQSPTHLIKTRGQQVTLRCSSQSGHNTVSWYQQALGQGPQFIFQYYREEENGRGNFPPRFSGLQFPNYSSELNVNALELDDSALYLCASSIIGSGNTIYFGEGSWLTVV.

This clone was counted a single time. The rearrangement links TRBV2 to TRBJ1-1; D ambiguous. Trimming removed 4 bases at V and 5 bases at J, with 5 bases between. The CDR3 has 11 residues. The germline CDR1 and CDR2 sequences are SNHLY and FYNNEI. The CDR3 DNA follows: TGTGCCAGCAGTGGCAGAACTGAAGCTTTCTTT. This encodes CASSGRTEAFF.

V is TRBV11-3 and J is TRBJ1-1, with D perhaps TRBD1 (5 bases). Germline V gives CDR1 SGHNT, CDR2 YENEEA. The CDR3 spans 16 residues. V lost 5 bases to trimming and J lost 1 base, with 17 bases between them. In nucleotides, the CDR3 is TGTGCCAGCAGCCCGAAACCTGGGGCCCAGAACACTGAAGCTTTCTTT. Translation gives CASSPKPGAQNTEAFF.

V is TRBV6-1 and J is TRBJ1-1; tentatively, D is TRBD1 (5 bases). Germline CDR1 MNHNS, CDR2 SASEGT. This CDR3 region has 15 residues. V was clipped by 0 bases and J by 4 bases, with 12 bases between them. CDR3 bases: TGTGCCAGCAGTGAAGCACACAGGAAGGGCACTGAAGCTTTCTTT. It yields the protein CASSEAHRKGTEAFF.